These 27 T cell receptor beta chains were sequenced from one sample in a study of blood T cell repertoires in COVID-19. Here immunoSEQ multiplex PCR was the method, and the copy in TCRdb shows in-frame clones only, minus some. The sample consists of 250,000 to 300,000 clones, less than 90% of them appearing once. Material for sequencing was peripheral blood. Source of these receptors: a man aged 55 to 70 who had recovered from COVID-19.

The V gene is TRBV5-1, the J gene TRBJ1-5, with D perhaps TRBD1 (5 bases). The CDR3 spans 15 residues. The V gene lost 2 bases and the J gene lost 1 base, with 10 bases spanning the gap. Germline loops: CDR1 SGHRS, CDR2 YFSETQ. The DNA for the CDR3 is TGCGCCAGCAGCTTAGGGGAAAAGAGCAATCAGCCCCAGCATTTT. Protein: CASSLGEKSNQPQHF.

In its sample, this clone was seen once. This sequence joins TRBV7-2 and TRBJ2-2, with TRBD2 as a possible D gene (5 bases). The CDR3 runs to 15 residues. Germline V CDR1 and CDR2: SGHTA, FQGNSA. Trimming left V 5 bases short and J 4 bases short, with 14 bases between. This CDR3 is CASSPDYTRTGELFF. CDR3 nucleotide sequence: TGTGCCAGCAGCCCAGACTATACCCGCACCGGGGAGCTGTTTTTT.

This clone was picked up one time. J is TRBJ2-4 and V is TRBV27, with a tentative D call TRBD2 (7 bases). The CDR3 runs to 15 residues. Germline values: CDR1 MNHEY, CDR2 SMNVEV (reference sequence). V was clipped by 8 bases and J by 4 bases, with 18 bases between them. The CDR3 reads CASGGRGAEKNIQYF. The CDR3 DNA follows: TGTGCCAGCGGAGGCCGGGGGGCCGAGAAAAACATTCAGTACTTC.

In this sample, this clone turned up a few times. The V and J genes are TRBV9 and TRBJ1-4, with TRBD1 as a possible D gene (6 bases). Per the germline V gene, CDR1 is SGDLS and CDR2 is YYNGEE. The CDR3 is made up of 17 amino acids. The V end was cut by 0 bases, the J end by 2 bases, with 14 bases between. The CDR3, as DNA: TGTGCCAGCAGCGTAGGGTCGAGGGGGAGCACTAATGAAAAACTGTTTTTT. It encodes CASSVGSRGSTNEKLFF.

Of note for this clone: Germline is not matched at one junction end, which may reflect a read error. The genes are TRBV7-7 and TRBJ2-5; D is perhaps TRBD2 (5 bases). The CDR3 totals 14 residues. CDR1 SSHAT and CDR2 FNYEAQ come from the germline V gene (reference sequence). This CDR3 is CASSFTGVGETQYF. The CDR3 DNA sequence: TGTGCTAGCAGCTTTACCGGGGTAGGGGAGACCCAGTACTTC.

Here the CDR3 reads CASRAWGEGGKALDSAKNIQYF. The CDR3 bases are TGTGCCAGCAGAGCATGGGGCGAGGGAGGGAAGGCTTTAGATTCGGCCAAAAACATTCAGTACTTC. The chain recombines TRBV27 with TRBJ2-4; the match to TRBD2 covers 7 bases. J gave up 1 base and V 6 bases, and 27 bases lay outside the gene matches. Germline CDR1 and CDR2: MNHEY and SMNVEV (reference sequence). The CDR3 is 22 residues long.

V and J are TRBV11-2 and TRBJ1-6, with TRBD1 identical over 7 bases. The CDR3 totals 15 residues. From germline, CDR1 is SGHAT and CDR2 FQNNGV. Unmatched junction bases numbered 7, after V lost 5 bases and J lost 6 bases. CDR3 sequence reads: CASSTRTGSNSPLHF. CDR3 bases: TGTGCCAGCAGCACCAGGACAGGATCTAATTCACCCCTCCACTTT.

The chain combines TRBV6-5 with TRBJ2-3; TRBD2 agrees at 14 bases. The CDR3 spans 15 residues. After removal of 6 bases from V and 4 bases from J, the junction contained 3 bases not matched to a gene. CDR1 and CDR2 from the germline V gene are MNHEY and SVGAGI. This CDR3 reads CASRKTSGRADTQYF. DNA of the CDR3: TGTGCCAGCAGAAAGACTAGCGGGAGGGCAGATACGCAGTATTTT.

The chain is built from TRBV29-1 and TRBJ2-7, with D perhaps TRBD2 (6 bases). V lost 1 base and J 1 base, leaving 17 bases between the germline ends. CDR1 SQVTM and CDR2 ANQGSEA come from the germline V gene. This CDR3 comprises 16 residues. CDR3 in DNA: TGCAGCGTTGAAGCAATAAACCGGGACTTTTCCTACGAGCAGTACTTC. The encoded protein is CSVEAINRDFSYEQYF.

The CDR3 here is CASSDGGQSSYEQYF. CDR3 nucleotides: TGTGCCAGCAGTGATGGGGGACAGAGCTCCTACGAGCAGTACTTC. The chain is built from TRBV2 and TRBJ2-7; 7 bases align to TRBD1. CDR1 and CDR2 (germline): SNHLY, FYNNEI. Losses at the gene ends were 3 bases for V and 0 bases for J; bases not matched to a gene: 5. The CDR3 runs 15 residues.

This chain joins TRBV7-2 and TRBJ2-7; 7 bases align to TRBD1. CDR3 length: 14 residues. V dropped 5 bases and J dropped 0; count of bases not matched to a gene: 4. Germline CDR1 reads SGHTA; CDR2 reads FQGNSA. In DNA, the CDR3 is TGTGCCAGCAGCACCCGACAGGGCTCCTACGAGCAGTACTTC. It encodes CASSTRQGSYEQYF.

V usage is TRBV18 and J usage is TRBJ1-1; a weak D match, TRBD1 (6 bases). V was clipped by 0 bases and J by 11 bases, with 16 bases between them. The CDR3 sequence is 14 residues long. CDR1 KGHSH and CDR2 LQKENI come from the germline V gene. The CDR3 sequence is CASSPPDRLSSAFF. The CDR3 bases are TGTGCCAGCTCACCACCGGACAGATTGTCGTCGGCTTTCTTT.

This rearrangement joins TRBV29-1 to TRBJ1-4; 8 nucleotides line up with TRBD1. This CDR3 contains 13 residues. V was pared by 5 bases and J by 8 bases, with 7 bases of the junction left unmatched. Germline V gives CDR1 SQVTM, CDR2 ANQGSEA. As DNA, the CDR3 is TGCAGCGTTCAGGACAGGGATGAGGAAAAACTGTTTTTT. Translated, it gives CSVQDRDEEKLFF.

The rearrangement links TRBV20-1 to TRBJ1-4; D gene unclear. Germline CDR1 reads DFQATT; CDR2 reads SNEGSKA (reference sequence). The length of the CDR3 is 11 residues. V gave up 0 bases and J gave up 8 bases, with 4 bases separating them. The DNA of the CDR3 is TGCAGTGCTAGAGATCAGGAAAAACTGTTTTTT. Protein sequence: CSARDQEKLFF.

The V and J genes are TRBV18 and TRBJ1-2; 7 nucleotides line up with TRBD1. Germline CDR1 and CDR2: KGHSH and LQKENI. CDR3 length: 16 amino acids. The V and J ends lost 2 bases and 2 bases, in that order; junction bases with no gene match: 8. CDR3 sequence: CASSPSEQGSNYGYTF. CDR3 bases: TGTGCCAGCTCACCAAGCGAACAGGGGTCGAACTATGGCTACACCTTC.

The genes are TRBV30 and TRBJ1-5, with TRBD1 as a possible D gene (5 bases). The ends were cut back, 3 bases at V and 11 bases at J, with 17 bases in the middle. The length of the CDR3 is 13 residues. The germline CDR1 and CDR2 sequences are GTSNPN and SVGIG (reference sequence). The CDR3 nucleotides read TGTGCCTGGAGCGCAGGGTGGGCTAAGGCCCAGCATTTT. It yields the protein CAWSAGWAKAQHF.

With regard to this clone: Different DNA sequences within this sample yield the same CDR3. The V call is TRBV18, the J call TRBJ2-5; D is ambiguous. The CDR3 is 12 amino acids. V was clipped by 6 bases and J by 3 bases, with 8 bases between them. CDR1 KGHSH and CDR2 LQKENI come from the germline V gene. This CDR3 is CASSPSEETQYF. CDR3 nucleotides: TGTGCCAGCTCCCCCAGCGAAGAGACCCAGTACTTC.

This clone was counted only a few times. The rearrangement links TRBV10-2 to TRBJ2-1, with a weak D call TRBD1 (6 bases). Trimming pared 5 bases from V and 6 bases from J, leaving 11 bases between. The CDR3 totals 13 residues. Germline V gene sequence: CDR1 WSHSY, CDR2 SAAADI. CDR3: CASSSLGANEQFF. In DNA form, the CDR3 reads TGCGCCAGCAGTTCCCTGGGGGCCAATGAGCAGTTCTTC.

The genes are TRBV5-5 and TRBJ1-2; D uncertain. The CDR3 is made up of 13 amino acids. V gave up 4 bases and J gave up 4 bases, with 11 bases separating them. Per germline, CDR1 SGHKS and CDR2 YYEKEE (reference sequence). The CDR3 DNA reads TGTGCCAGCAGCGACCCCAGGTCCTATGGCTACACCTTC. This translates into CASSDPRSYGYTF.

The J gene is TRBJ1-5, the V gene TRBV20-1; D gene unclear. V was cut by 3 bases and J by 3 bases, with 12 bases left in between. Germline CDR1 and CDR2: DFQATT and SNEGSKA (reference sequence). This CDR3 spans 14 amino acids. CDR3 amino acids: CSASEGSNNQPQHF. DNA of the CDR3: TGCAGTGCTAGTGAGGGTAGCAACAATCAGCCCCAGCATTTT.

The chain employs TRBV30 and TRBJ1-6; 7 nucleotides line up with TRBD1. This CDR3 contains 20 residues. Germline V lookup: CDR1 GTSNPN, CDR2 SVGIG (reference sequence). V shed 1 base and J 8 bases; nucleotides not matched to a gene: 23. CDR3 DNA: TGTGCCTGGAGTGCCGGACAGGTGAGGGTGACAGGATCAGGACATTCACCCCTCCACTTT. Amino acids: CAWSAGQVRVTGSGHSPLHF.

This clone has a handful of counts. Additional DNA sequences in this sample encode the identical CDR3. The chain combines TRBV7-2 with TRBJ1-5; 7 bases line up with TRBD1. Trimming cost V 1 base and J 3 bases; bases outside gene matches: 3. Germline V CDR1 and CDR2: SGHTA, FQGNSA. The CDR3 spans 15 residues. DNA of the CDR3: TGTGCCAGCAGCTTAGGGGGACAGCACAATCAGCCCCAGCATTTT. Its protein product is CASSLGGQHNQPQHF.

In its sample, this clone was seen once. This chain connects TRBV6-5 to TRBJ1-3, with unresolved D. Trimming left V 4 bases short and J 0 bases short, with 7 bases between. Germline CDR1 MNHEY, CDR2 SVGAGI. CDR3 length equals 14 residues. CDR3 loop: CASSLRSSGNTIYF. CDR3 DNA sequence: TGTGCCAGCAGTTTACGGAGCTCTGGAAACACCATATATTTT.

This chain joins TRBV2 and TRBJ2-3; 16 positions match TRBD2. The CDR3 extends over 17 amino acids. The germline CDR1 and CDR2 sequences are SNHLY and FYNNEI. Trimming cost V 7 bases and J 5 bases; bases outside gene matches: 9. CDR3 DNA sequence: TGTGCCAGCATCGACGGGACTAGCGGGAGGGCCATAGATACGCAGTATTTT. This encodes CASIDGTSGRAIDTQYF.

The table lists this clone with a count of one. The chain carries TRBV5-1 and TRBJ2-3; 10 bases are shared with TRBD1. V shed 0 bases, J shed 6 bases, and the junction held 7 bases outside the gene matches. The CDR3 is 16 amino acids. CDR1 is SGHRS, CDR2 YFSETQ, per germline. As DNA, the CDR3 is TGCGCCAGCAGCTTGGAGGGACAGGGGATGATGGATACGCAGTATTTT. Protein product: CASSLEGQGMMDTQYF.

In its sample, this clone was seen once. The V and J genes are TRBV5-1 and TRBJ2-1, with TRBD1 identical over 8 bases. In germline, CDR1 is SGHRS, CDR2 YFSETQ. This CDR3 comprises 14 residues. Losses at the gene ends were 0 bases for V and 6 bases for J; bases not matched to a gene: 2. DNA for the CDR3: TGCGCCAGCAGCTTGGTAACAGGGGGCAATGAGCAGTTCTTC. It translates to CASSLVTGGNEQFF.

The chain recombines TRBV6-6 with TRBJ1-2; D call uncertain. Trimming left V 5 bases short and J 4 bases short, with 8 bases between. The CDR3 extends over 12 amino acids. Germline V CDR1 and CDR2: MNHNY, SVGAGI (reference sequence). CDR3 nucleotides: TGTGCCAGCAGTACAGAGACCTATGGCTACACCTTC. It yields the protein CASSTETYGYTF.